A selection of T cell receptor beta chains follows, all from one sample in a study of beta chain features in type 1 diabetes. Measured with immunoSEQ multiplex PCR; TCRdb has only the in-frame clones, and not every one. This repertoire shows more than 250,000 clones, 15% found once; its top ten account for less than 0.02%. Material for sequencing was naive CD4+ T cells from blood. The source of these receptors is a man between 18 and 29 years old with type 1 diabetes. CDR3s include the opening cysteine and the closing phenylalanine or tryptophan. The D gene is left open where the match is weak. Not all rows give a size; the values are once, few, many and, for expanded clones, a class.

clone size | J gene | V gene | D gene | CDR3 protein | CDR3 DNA
few | TRBJ2-1 | TRBV5-4 | TRBD2 | CASSLRTSGYNEQFF | TGTGCCAGCAGCTTACGGACTAGCGGTTACAATGAGCAGTTCTTC
NA | TRBJ1-1 | TRBV11-2 | NA | CASSLAVGGINTEAFF | TGTGCCAGCAGCTTAGCGGTGGGGGGAATCAACACTGAAGCTTTCTTT
few | TRBJ2-7 | TRBV30 | NA | CAWSVNFGSEQYF | TGTGCCTGGAGTGTAAACTTCGGTAGCGAGCAGTACTTC
NA | TRBJ2-3 | TRBV5-4 | TRBD2 | CASMNRSSGVTDTQYF | TGTGCCAGCATGAACCGCTCTAGCGGGGTCACAGATACGCAGTATTTT
few | TRBJ2-1 | TRBV2 | NA | CASKVRVFDNEQFF | TGTGCCAGCAAGGTCAGGGTATTCGACAATGAGCAGTTCTTC
NA | TRBJ2-1 | TRBV29-1 | TRBD1 | CSGQGTGVPNNNEQFF | TGCAGCGGGCAGGGGACAGGGGTTCCCAATAACAATGAGCAGTTCTTC
NA | TRBJ2-3 | TRBV5-1 | TRBD2 | CASSQPGGGTDTQYF | TGCGCCAGCAGCCAACCGGGGGGTGGCACAGATACGCAGTATTTT
NA | TRBJ1-1 | TRBV6-1 | NA | CASSEAGQNTEAFF | TGTGCCAGCAGTGAAGCTGGGCAGAACACTGAAGCTTTCTTT
NA | TRBJ1-2 | TRBV5-1 | TRBD1 | CASSLWGQGDGYTF | TGCGCCAGCAGCTTGTGGGGACAGGGTGACGGCTACACCTTC
few | TRBJ2-6 | TRBV2 | TRBD2 | CASGSGGASGANVLTF | TGTGCCAGCGGTAGCGGGGGGGCCTCAGGGGCCAACGTCCTGACTTTC
few | TRBJ2-7 | TRBV5-1 | NA | CASSVTGSSYEQYF | TGCGCCAGCAGCGTGACGGGGAGCTCCTACGAGCAGTACTTC
few | TRBJ1-1 | TRBV15 | TRBD1 | CATSRGTGENTEAFF | TGTGCCACCAGCAGAGGGACAGGGGAGAACACTGAAGCTTTCTTT
few | TRBJ2-3 | TRBV9 | TRBD2 | CASSATSGRSDTQYF | TGTGCCAGCAGCGCGACTAGCGGGAGGTCAGATACGCAGTATTTT
NA | TRBJ2-1 | TRBV5-1 | NA | CASSFGMGPSGNEQFF | TGCGCCAGCAGCTTTGGCATGGGGCCCTCAGGGAATGAGCAGTTCTTC
few | TRBJ1-1 | TRBV5-1 | TRBD1 | CASSLAGQGSGEAFF | TGCGCCAGCAGCTTGGCCGGACAGGGGTCGGGTGAAGCTTTCTTT
NA | TRBJ2-7 | TRBV7-2 | TRBD1 | CASSFYPGQGFVAEQYF | TGTGCCAGCAGCTTTTACCCGGGACAGGGTTTTGTGGCCGAGCAGTACTTC
few | TRBJ2-7 | TRBV7-2 | NA | CASSLDRAIYEQYF | TGTGCCAGCAGCTTAGACAGGGCGATCTACGAGCAGTACTTC
NA | TRBJ1-1 | TRBV29-1 | NA | CSVEGRFNTEAFF | TGCAGCGTTGAGGGCAGATTCAACACTGAAGCTTTCTTT
few | TRBJ2-1 | TRBV7-2 | NA | CASSLTWVGGRSYNEQFF | TGTGCCAGCAGCTTAACCTGGGTCGGGGGAAGGTCCTACAATGAGCAGTTCTTC
few | TRBJ2-5 | TRBV7-2 | NA | CASSDPGTQYF | TGTGCCAGCAGCGACCCGGGGACCCAGTACTTC
few | TRBJ2-1 | TRBV28 | NA | CASTRQGRGWIF | TGTGCCAGCACACGACAGGGCCGGGGGTGGATCTTC
few | TRBJ2-6 | TRBV18 | TRBD1 | CASSPRQGASGANVLTF | TGTGCCAGCTCACCACGTCAGGGGGCATCTGGGGCCAACGTCCTGACTTTC
few | TRBJ2-2 | TRBV30 | NA | CAWSVQAGELFF | TGTGCCTGGAGTGTACAGGCCGGGGAGCTGTTTTTT
NA | TRBJ1-2 | TRBV19 | NA | CASKRDYGYTF | TGTGCCAGTAAACGGGACTATGGCTACACCTTC
few | TRBJ1-1 | TRBV9 | TRBD1 | CASSRGQGNTEAFF | TGTGCCAGCAGCCGGGGACAGGGGAACACTGAAGCTTTCTTT
few | TRBJ2-2 | TRBV9 | TRBD2 | CASKTSGSLNTGELFF | TGTGCCAGCAAAACTAGCGGGAGCCTGAACACCGGGGAGCTGTTTTTT
few | TRBJ2-2 | TRBV2 | NA | CASSGGSHAMGELFF | TGTGCCAGCAGTGGTGGGAGCCACGCCATGGGGGAGCTGTTTTTT
few | TRBJ2-1 | TRBV28 | TRBD1 | CASSLGTATKNEQFF | TGTGCCAGCAGTTTAGGGACAGCCACCAAAAATGAGCAGTTCTTC
NA | TRBJ1-6 | TRBV7-9 | TRBD1 | CASSLQGARSPLHF | TGTGCCAGCAGCCTACAGGGGGCGCGTTCACCCCTCCACTTT
NA | TRBJ2-3 | TRBV19 | NA | CASSIMSRTDTQYF | TGTGCCAGTAGTATTATGAGTCGAACAGATACGCAGTATTTT
few | TRBJ2-3 | TRBV28 | NA | CASSSGGDTQYF | TGTGCCAGCAGTTCAGGGGGGGATACGCAGTATTTT
NA | TRBJ2-3 | TRBV11-1 | NA | CASSRSRVDTQYF | TGTGCCAGCAGCCGAAGCAGGGTAGATACGCAGTATTTT
NA | TRBJ2-2 | TRBV5-1 | NA | CASSGRDPGELFF | TGCGCCAGCAGCGGCAGGGATCCCGGGGAGCTGTTTTTT
few | TRBJ2-1 | TRBV28 | TRBD1 | CASSFSGQGSDEQFF | TGTGCCAGCAGTTTTTCGGGACAGGGTAGCGATGAGCAGTTCTTC
few | TRBJ2-3 | TRBV5-4 | TRBD2 | CASRRGGTSGSTDTQYF | TGTGCCAGCAGGCGTGGGGGGACTAGCGGGAGCACAGATACGCAGTATTTT
NA | TRBJ1-1 | TRBV9 | NA | CASSVARDTEAFF | TGTGCCAGCAGCGTAGCCAGGGACACTGAAGCTTTCTTT
NA | TRBJ2-2 | TRBV12-5 | NA | CASGLECGRLGSGELFF | TGTGCTAGTGGTTTGGAATGTGGGAGACTAGGGAGCGGGGAGCTGTTTTTT
few | TRBJ2-3 | TRBV7-2 | NA | CASSLMGAADTQYF | TGTGCCAGCAGCTTAATGGGGGCCGCAGATACGCAGTATTTT
few | TRBJ1-5 | TRBV6-6 | NA | CASTKRVSNQPQHF | TGTGCCAGCACCAAGCGGGTCAGCAATCAGCCCCAGCATTTT
few | TRBJ1-1 | TRBV7-2 | TRBD1 | CASNQGQGNLGTEAFF | TGTGCCAGCAACCAAGGACAGGGCAATTTAGGCACTGAAGCTTTCTTT
few | TRBJ2-2 | TRBV28 | TRBD2 | CASLRGDTGELFF | TGTGCCAGCCTACGGGGGGACACCGGGGAGCTGTTTTTT
few | TRBJ2-2 | TRBV30 | NA | CAWRGLTVTGELFF | TGTGCCTGGAGGGGACTTACCGTGACCGGGGAGCTGTTTTTT
few | TRBJ2-7 | TRBV18 | NA | CASADGKRYYEQYF | TGTGCCAGCGCAGATGGAAAGCGTTATTACGAGCAGTACTTC
NA | TRBJ2-1 | TRBV6-5 | TRBD2 | CASSTLSGGHNEQFF | TGTGCCAGCAGTACCCTTTCGGGGGGGCATAATGAGCAGTTCTTC
few | TRBJ1-1 | TRBV15 | NA | CATSRGLGDTEAFF | TGTGCCACCAGCAGAGGGCTAGGTGACACTGAAGCTTTCTTT
few | TRBJ2-1 | TRBV7-9 | TRBD2 | CASSLGEGSNEQFF | TGTGCCAGCAGCTTAGGGGAGGGCAGCAATGAGCAGTTCTTC
few | TRBJ2-5 | TRBV6-5 | NA | CASRERLLGVETQYF | TGTGCCAGCCGGGAGCGACTTCTGGGGGTGGAGACCCAGTACTTC
many | TRBJ2-1 | TRBV4-3 | NA | CASSPGVADEQFF | TGCGCCAGCAGCCCCGGGGTAGCCGATGAGCAGTTCTTC
few | TRBJ2-7 | TRBV5-4 | TRBD2 | CASSLGLVSGEQYF | TGTGCCAGCAGCTTAGGACTAGTCTCGGGGGAGCAGTACTTC
few | TRBJ2-5 | TRBV18 | TRBD1 | CASSPPGQKETQYF | TGTGCCAGCTCACCACCGGGACAGAAAGAGACCCAGTACTTC
NA | TRBJ1-1 | TRBV19 | NA | CASSMGRLNTEAFF | TGTGCCAGTAGTATGGGCCGGTTGAACACTGAAGCTTTCTTT
few | TRBJ1-2 | TRBV5-6 | NA | CASSSTEANYGYTF | TGTGCCAGCAGCTCGACAGAGGCTAACTATGGCTACACCTTC
few | TRBJ2-2 | TRBV7-9 | TRBD2 | CASSSLAGKNTGELFF | TGTGCCAGCAGCTCACTAGCGGGAAAAAACACCGGGGAGCTGTTTTTT
NA | TRBJ2-3 | TRBV30 | NA | CAWTPGLLTDTQYF | TGTGCCTGGACCCCGGGATTATTGACAGATACGCAGTATTTT